This paragraph covers one TCR beta chain sequence. This CDR3 has 16 amino acids. The data were obtained in a study of blood T cell repertoires in COVID-19. Clones were sequenced by immunoSEQ multiplex PCR, and TCRdb holds only the in-frame ones, with some missing. This sample carries around 200,000 clones, around nine tenths of them seen once, and the ten largest clones take approximately 6%. The chain carries TRBV21-1 and TRBJ2-5; the D call of TRBD2 is as the table states it, not checked on the DNA. TRBV21-1 is listed as a pseudogene. This TCR derives from a man between 60 and 75 years old who had recovered from COVID-19. Sequencing was carried out using peripheral blood. The CDR3 protein is CASSKALMSGSQTQYF. The CDR3 DNA is TGTGCCAGCAGCAAAGCGCTGATGAGCGGGAGTCAGACCCAGTACTTC.